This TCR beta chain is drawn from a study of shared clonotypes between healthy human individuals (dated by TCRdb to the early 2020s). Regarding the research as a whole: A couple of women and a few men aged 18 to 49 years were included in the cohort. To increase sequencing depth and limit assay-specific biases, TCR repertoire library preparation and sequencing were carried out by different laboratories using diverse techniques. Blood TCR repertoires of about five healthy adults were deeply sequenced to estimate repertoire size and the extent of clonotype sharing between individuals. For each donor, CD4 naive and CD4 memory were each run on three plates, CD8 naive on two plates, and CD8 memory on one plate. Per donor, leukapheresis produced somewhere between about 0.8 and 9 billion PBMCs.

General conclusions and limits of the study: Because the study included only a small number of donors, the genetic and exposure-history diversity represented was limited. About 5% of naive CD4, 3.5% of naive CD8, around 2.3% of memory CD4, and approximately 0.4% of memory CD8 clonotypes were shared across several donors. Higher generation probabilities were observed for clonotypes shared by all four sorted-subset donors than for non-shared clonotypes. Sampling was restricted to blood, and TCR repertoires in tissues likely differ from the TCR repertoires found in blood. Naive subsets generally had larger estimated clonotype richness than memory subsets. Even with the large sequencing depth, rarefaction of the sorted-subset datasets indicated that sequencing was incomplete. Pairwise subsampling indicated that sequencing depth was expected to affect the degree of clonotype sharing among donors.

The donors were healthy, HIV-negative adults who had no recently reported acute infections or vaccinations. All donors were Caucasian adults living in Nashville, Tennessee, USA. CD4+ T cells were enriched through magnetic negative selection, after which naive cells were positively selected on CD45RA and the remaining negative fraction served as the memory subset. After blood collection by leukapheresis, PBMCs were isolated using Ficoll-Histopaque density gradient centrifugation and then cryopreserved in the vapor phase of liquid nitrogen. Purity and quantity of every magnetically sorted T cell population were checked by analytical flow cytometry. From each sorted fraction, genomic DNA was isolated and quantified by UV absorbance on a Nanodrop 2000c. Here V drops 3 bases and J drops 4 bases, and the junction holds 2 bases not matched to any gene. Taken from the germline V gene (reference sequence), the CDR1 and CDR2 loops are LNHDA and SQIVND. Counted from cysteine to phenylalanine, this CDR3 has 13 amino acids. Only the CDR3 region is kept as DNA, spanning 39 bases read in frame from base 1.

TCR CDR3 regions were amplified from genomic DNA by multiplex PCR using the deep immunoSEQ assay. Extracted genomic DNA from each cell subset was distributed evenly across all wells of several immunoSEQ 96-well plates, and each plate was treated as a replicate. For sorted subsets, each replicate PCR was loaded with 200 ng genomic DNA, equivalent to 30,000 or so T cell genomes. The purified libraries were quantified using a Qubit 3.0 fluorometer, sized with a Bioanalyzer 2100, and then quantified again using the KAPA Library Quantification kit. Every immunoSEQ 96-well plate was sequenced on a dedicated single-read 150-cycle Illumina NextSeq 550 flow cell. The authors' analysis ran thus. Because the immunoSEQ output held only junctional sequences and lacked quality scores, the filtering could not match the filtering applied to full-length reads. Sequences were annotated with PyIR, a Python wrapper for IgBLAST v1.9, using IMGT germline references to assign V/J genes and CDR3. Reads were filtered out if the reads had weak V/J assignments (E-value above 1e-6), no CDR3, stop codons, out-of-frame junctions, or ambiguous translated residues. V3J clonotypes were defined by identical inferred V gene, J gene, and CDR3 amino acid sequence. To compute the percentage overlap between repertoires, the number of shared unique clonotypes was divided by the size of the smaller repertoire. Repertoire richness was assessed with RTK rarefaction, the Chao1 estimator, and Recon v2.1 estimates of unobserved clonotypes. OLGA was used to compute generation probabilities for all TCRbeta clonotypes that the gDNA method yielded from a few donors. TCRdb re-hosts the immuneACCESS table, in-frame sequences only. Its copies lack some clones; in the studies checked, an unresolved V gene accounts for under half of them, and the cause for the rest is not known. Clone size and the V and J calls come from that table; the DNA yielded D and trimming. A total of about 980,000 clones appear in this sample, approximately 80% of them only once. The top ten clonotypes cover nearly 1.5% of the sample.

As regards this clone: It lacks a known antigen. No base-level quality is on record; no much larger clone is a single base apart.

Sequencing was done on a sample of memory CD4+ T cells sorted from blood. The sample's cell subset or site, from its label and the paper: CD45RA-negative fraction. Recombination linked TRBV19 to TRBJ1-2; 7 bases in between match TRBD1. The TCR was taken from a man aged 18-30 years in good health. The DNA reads TGTGCCAGTAGTATCGGACAGGTCTATGGCTACACCTTC. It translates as CASSIGQVYGYTF.